The clone carrying this TCR beta chain was seen at least ten times. Its antigen is not known. V was trimmed by 4 bases and J by 6 bases, leaving 19 bases between them. Per the germline V gene, CDR1 is SGHKS and CDR2 is YYEKEE (reference sequence). CDR3 size: 15 residues. The data belong to a study of glioma-infiltrating T cells. Across the study: Samples included WHO grade II oligodendrogliomas or astrocytomas and initial-diagnosis grade IV glioblastomas. Dexamethasone exposure before glioma surgery was limited to six or fewer days.

TCR alpha and beta CDR3 regions were amplified from RNA using iRepertoire nested multiplex PCR. Input was roughly 85-400 ng of tissue mRNA or PBMC total RNA. TCRdb used MiXCR to reprocess the multiplex PCR reads, holding one entry per CDR3 protein. The sample has more than 350,000 distinct CDR3 sequences; 41% are singletons. Findings of the study overall: Above-expected tissue-blood divergence occurred in all gliomas, most in low-grade ones.

V gene TRBV5-5 combines with J gene TRBJ1-1; weak D call: TRBD1 (6 bases). The sequence was obtained from a human donor with low-grade glioma or glioblastoma, undergoing nonglioma brain surgery, or in good health (not recorded which). Input material: glioma tissue, nonneoplastic brain tissue, or PBMCs (not recorded which). The CDR3, as DNA: TGTGCCAGCAGCCCTCAACAGGGACGGGTCGCTGAAGCTTTCTTT. Translation: CASSPQQGRVAEAFF.